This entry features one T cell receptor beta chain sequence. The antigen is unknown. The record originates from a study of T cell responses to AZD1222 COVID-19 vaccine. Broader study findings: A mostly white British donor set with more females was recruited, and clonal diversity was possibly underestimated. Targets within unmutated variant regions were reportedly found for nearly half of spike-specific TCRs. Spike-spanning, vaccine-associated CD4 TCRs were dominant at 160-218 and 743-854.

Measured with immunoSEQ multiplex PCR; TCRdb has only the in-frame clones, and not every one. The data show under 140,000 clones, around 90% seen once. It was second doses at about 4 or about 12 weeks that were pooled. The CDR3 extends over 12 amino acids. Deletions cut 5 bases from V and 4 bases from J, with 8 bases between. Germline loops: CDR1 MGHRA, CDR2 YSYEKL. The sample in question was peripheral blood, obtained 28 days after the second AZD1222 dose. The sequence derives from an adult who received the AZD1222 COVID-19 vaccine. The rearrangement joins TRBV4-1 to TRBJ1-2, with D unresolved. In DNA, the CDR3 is TGCGCCAGCAGCGCACCGGGCTATGGCTACACCTTC. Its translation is CASSAPGYGYTF.